This T cell receptor beta chain was identified in a study of cytomegalovirus exposure and HLA in healthy donors. Whole-study findings and limits: Sequencing had likely introduced a cluster of highly shared sequence variants as an artifact. The listing of 160 or so TCR beta chains classed them as cytomegalovirus-associated.

The length of the CDR3 is 13 residues. Germline V gene lookup returns CDR1 MNHNS and CDR2 SASEGT. Trimming pared 7 bases from V and 3 bases from J, leaving 10 bases between. Note on this clone: Its antigen is unknown.

The PCR employed 60 Vbeta primers together with 13 Jbeta primers. TCRdb's table, derived via immunoSEQ multiplex PCR, lists solely in-frame clones and lacks some. The profile shows more than 150,000 clones, over 70% of them singletons. The sample taken for sequencing was PBMCs. J is TRBJ1-5 and V is TRBV6-1; unclear D gene. The sequence derives from a woman aged 18-29 years in good health and CMV-seronegative. CDR3 coding DNA: TGTGCCAGCACGCGGGATTACAATCAGCCCCAGCATTTT. It yields the protein CASTRDYNQPQHF.